Described below is a single T cell receptor (beta chain) sequence and its context. Library construction involved attaching unique molecular identifiers to individual cDNA molecules, which allowed quantitative, reproducible TCR counting. TCRdb ran MiXCR on the RACE reads and lists one entry per CDR3 protein. The data contain some 150,000 distinct CDR3 sequences, 10% to 15% of them seen just once; the ten biggest clones take up 1.3% to 1.5%. This record comes from a study of human T cells and chemical hapten exposure. At the level of the study: All patients underwent weekly scalp dosing with diphenylcyclopropenone for the full roughly 24-week study. Once 0.01% DPC had been applied to the upper back by patch test, readings were taken at 6 days.

Trimming at V came to 4 bases and at J to 5 bases, leaving 6 bases not matched to a gene. The CDR3 length is 14 residues. CDR1 and CDR2 (germline): SGHAT, FQNNGV. Specified time point: patch test 2, 6 weeks after DPC sensitization. Treatment: therapeutic diphenylcyclopropenone sensitization with weekly scalp DPC. The material was whole blood, obtained in connection with sensitization to the hapten diphenylcyclopropenone (DPC). This TCR derives from a woman between 50 and 59 years old with alopecia areata. Some clones in this sample may be carry-over from other donors' samples. J is TRBJ1-1 and V is TRBV11-2, with 8 bases lining up with TRBD1. CDR3 amino acids: CASSSGTGWTEAFF. In DNA form, the CDR3 reads TGTGCCAGCAGCTCTGGGACAGGATGGACTGAAGCTTTCTTT.